Below, 3 T cell receptor beta chains from the same sample are listed, as sequenced in a study of blood T cell repertoires in COVID-19 (dated by TCRdb to the early 2020s). Preparation of the library involved the immunoSEQ multiplex PCR assay. As stored in TCRdb, this immuneACCESS dataset retains in-frame rearrangements with V and J assigned. A fraction of the clones does not appear; measured against another copy, unresolved V genes explain less than half of the discrepancy, and the remainder lacks a known reason. The sample table records about 230,000 clones; around 86% of these occur just once. The ten largest account for around 10% of the sample. Input material: peripheral blood. The receptors were gathered from a man in his forties or fifties with COVID-19, enrolled during active disease.

The chain is built from TRBV11-2 and TRBJ1-4, with TRBD1 matching 10 bases. The germline gives CDR1 SGHAT, CDR2 FQNNGV. The trim removed 4 bases at V and 5 bases at J, leaving 4 bases unmatched. The CDR3 spans 15 residues. The CDR3 nucleotides read TGTGCCAGCAGCTCGACAGGGGGCGCGAATGAAAAACTGTTTTTT. It yields the protein CASSSTGGANEKLFF.

The chain carries TRBV9 and TRBJ1-2, with 7 positions matching TRBD1. The CDR3 has 14 amino acids. Germline trimming cut 0 bases from V and 6 bases from J; bases unmatched to any gene: 5. CDR1 is SGDLS and CDR2 is YYNGEE in the germline V gene. CDR3 amino acids: CASSVGQGIDGYTF. CDR3 coding DNA: TGTGCCAGCAGCGTAGGACAGGGTATAGATGGCTACACCTTC.

V and J are TRBV24-1 and TRBJ2-1; TRBD2 matches 7 bases. Germline lookup yields CDR1 KGHDR and CDR2 SFDVKD. The ends lost 7 bases at V and 6 bases at J; junction bases unmatched: 8. This CDR3 is built from 14 residues. CDR3 DNA: TGTGCCACCAGCCCCGGGACTATGTCCAATGAGCAGTTCTTC. Translating it yields CATSPGTMSNEQFF.